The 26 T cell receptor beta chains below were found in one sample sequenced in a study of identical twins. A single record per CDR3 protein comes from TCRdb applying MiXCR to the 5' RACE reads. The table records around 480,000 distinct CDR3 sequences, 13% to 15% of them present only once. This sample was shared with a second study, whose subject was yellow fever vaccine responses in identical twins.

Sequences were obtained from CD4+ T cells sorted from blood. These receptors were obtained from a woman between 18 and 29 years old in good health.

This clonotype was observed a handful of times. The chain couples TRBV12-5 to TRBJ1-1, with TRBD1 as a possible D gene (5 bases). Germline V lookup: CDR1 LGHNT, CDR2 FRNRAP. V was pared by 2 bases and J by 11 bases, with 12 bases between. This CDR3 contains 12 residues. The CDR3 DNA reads TGTGCTAGTGGTTTGCAGGGAGAGAGTGCTTTCTTT. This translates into CASGLQGESAFF.

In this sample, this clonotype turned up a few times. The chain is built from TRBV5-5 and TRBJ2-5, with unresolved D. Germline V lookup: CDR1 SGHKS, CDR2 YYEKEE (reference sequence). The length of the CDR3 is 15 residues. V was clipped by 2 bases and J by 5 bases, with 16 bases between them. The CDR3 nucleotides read TGTGCCAGCAGCTTCACACAACTGCCGGCTGAGACCCAGTACTTC. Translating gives CASSFTQLPAETQYF.

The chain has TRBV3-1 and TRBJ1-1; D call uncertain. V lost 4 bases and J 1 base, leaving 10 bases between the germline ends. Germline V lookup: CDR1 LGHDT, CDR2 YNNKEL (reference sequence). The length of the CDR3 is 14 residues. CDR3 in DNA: TGTGCCAGCAGCCCGTCGGCGGGGAACACTGAAGCTTTCTTT. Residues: CASSPSAGNTEAFF.

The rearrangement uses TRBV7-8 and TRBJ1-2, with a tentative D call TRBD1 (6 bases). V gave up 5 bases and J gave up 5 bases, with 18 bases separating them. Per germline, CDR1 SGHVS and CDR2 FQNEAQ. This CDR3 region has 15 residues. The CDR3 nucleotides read TGTGCCAGCAGCCTAAAACCCCAGGGGTTGTATGGCTACACCTTC. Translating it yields CASSLKPQGLYGYTF.

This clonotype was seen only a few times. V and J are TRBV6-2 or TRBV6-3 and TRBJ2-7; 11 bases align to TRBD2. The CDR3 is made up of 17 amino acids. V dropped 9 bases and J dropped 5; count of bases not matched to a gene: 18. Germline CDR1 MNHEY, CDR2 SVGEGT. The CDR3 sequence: CASTSGSALTGRNEQYF. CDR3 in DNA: TGTGCCAGTACTAGCGGGAGCGCTCTTACAGGGCGAAACGAGCAGTACTTC.

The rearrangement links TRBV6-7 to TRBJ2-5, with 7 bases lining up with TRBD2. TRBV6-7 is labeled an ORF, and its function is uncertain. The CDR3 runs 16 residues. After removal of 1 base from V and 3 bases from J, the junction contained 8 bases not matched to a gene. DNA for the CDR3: TGTGCCAGCAGTTACTTAGGGACTAACTTCGAAGAGACCCAGTACTTC. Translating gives CASSYLGTNFEETQYF.

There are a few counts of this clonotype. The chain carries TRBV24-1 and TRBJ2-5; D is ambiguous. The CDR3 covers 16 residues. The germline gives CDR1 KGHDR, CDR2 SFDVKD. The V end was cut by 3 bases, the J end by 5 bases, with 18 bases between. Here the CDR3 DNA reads TGTGCCACCAGTGATCCGAAGGTGGAGTCCGGGGAGACCCAGTACTTC. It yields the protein CATSDPKVESGETQYF.

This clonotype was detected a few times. The CDR3 nucleotides are TGTGCCAGCAGCTTATCTATCGTCGGGAACACTGAAGCTTTCTTT. Amino acid sequence: CASSLSIVGNTEAFF. This chain uses TRBV11-2 with TRBJ1-1; D gene uncertain. This CDR3 is built from 15 residues. The germline V and J ends were trimmed by 2 bases and 1 base, with 11 bases remaining between them. CDR1 SGHAT and CDR2 FQNNGV come from the germline V gene.

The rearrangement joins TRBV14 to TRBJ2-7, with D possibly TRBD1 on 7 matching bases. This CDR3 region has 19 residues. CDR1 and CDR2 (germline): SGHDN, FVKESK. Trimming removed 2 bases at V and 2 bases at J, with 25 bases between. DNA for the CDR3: TGTGCCAGCAGCCAAAGGAGGGGGCAGGGGACCAGCCAAACCTACGAGCAGTACTTC. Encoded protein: CASSQRRGQGTSQTYEQYF.

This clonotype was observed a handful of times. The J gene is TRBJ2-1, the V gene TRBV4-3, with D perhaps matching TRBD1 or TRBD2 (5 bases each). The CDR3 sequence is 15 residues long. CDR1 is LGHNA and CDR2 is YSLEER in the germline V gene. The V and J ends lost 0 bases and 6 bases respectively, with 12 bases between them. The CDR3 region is CASSQEGWGPNEQFF. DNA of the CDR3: TGCGCCAGCAGCCAAGAGGGCTGGGGACCCAATGAGCAGTTCTTC.

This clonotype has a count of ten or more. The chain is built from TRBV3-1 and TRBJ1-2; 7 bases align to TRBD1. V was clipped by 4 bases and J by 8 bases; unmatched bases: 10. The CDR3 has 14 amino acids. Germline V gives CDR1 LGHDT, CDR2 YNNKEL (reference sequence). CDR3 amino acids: CASSRPGTVPGYTF. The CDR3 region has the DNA TGTGCCAGCAGCCGTCCCGGGACAGTTCCGGGCTACACCTTC. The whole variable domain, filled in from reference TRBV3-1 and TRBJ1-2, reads DTAVSQTPKYLVTQMGNDKSIKCEQNLGHDTMYWYKQDSKKFLKIMFSYNNKELIINETVPNRFSPKSPDKAHLNLHINSLELGDSAVYFCASSRPGTVPGYTFGSGTRLTVV.

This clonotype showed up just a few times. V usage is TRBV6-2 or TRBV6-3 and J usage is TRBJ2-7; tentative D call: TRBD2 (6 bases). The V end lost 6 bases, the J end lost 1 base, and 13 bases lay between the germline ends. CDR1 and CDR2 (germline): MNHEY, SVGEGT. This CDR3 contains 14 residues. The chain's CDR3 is CASRRDSSSYEQYF. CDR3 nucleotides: TGTGCCAGCAGGAGGGACTCGTCGTCCTACGAGCAGTACTTC.

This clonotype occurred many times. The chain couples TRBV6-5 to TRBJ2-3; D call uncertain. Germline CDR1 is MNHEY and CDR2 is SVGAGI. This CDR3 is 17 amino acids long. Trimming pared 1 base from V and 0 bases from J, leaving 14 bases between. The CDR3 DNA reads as TGTGCCAGCAGTTACTATAGCTCCCGACTTAGCACAGATACGCAGTATTTT. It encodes CASSYYSSRLSTDTQYF.

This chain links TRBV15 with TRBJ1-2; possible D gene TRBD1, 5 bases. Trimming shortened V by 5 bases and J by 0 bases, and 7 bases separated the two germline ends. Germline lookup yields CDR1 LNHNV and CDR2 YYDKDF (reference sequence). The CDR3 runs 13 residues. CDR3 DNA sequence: TGTGCCACCAGCGGGGGTTCTAACTATGGCTACACCTTC. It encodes CATSGGSNYGYTF.

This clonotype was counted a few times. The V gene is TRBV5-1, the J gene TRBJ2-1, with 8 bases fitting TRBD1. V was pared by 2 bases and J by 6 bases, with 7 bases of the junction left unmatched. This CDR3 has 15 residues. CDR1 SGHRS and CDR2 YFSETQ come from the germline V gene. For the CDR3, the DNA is TGCGCCAGCAGCTTCCCGGGACAGGTTTTCAATGAGCAGTTCTTC. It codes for CASSFPGQVFNEQFF.

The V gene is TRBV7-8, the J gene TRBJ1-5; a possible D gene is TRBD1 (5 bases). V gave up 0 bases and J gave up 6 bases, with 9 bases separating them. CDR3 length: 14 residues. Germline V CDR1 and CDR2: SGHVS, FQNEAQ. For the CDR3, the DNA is TGTGCCAGCAGCTTAGCAGGGACGGGTCAGCCCCAGCATTTT. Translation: CASSLAGTGQPQHF.

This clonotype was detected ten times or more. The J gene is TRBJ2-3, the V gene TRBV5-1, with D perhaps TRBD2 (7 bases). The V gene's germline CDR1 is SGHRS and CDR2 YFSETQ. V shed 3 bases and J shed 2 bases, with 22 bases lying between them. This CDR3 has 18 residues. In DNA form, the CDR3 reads TGCGCCAGCAGCTGGCGGGGGACCGGGACAAAAGCCACAGATACGCAGTATTTT. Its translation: CASSWRGTGTKATDTQYF.

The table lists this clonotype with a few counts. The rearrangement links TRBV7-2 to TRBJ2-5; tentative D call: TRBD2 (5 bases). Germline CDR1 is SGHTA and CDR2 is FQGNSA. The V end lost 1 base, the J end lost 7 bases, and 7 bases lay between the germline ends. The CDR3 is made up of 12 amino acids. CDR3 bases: TGTGCCAGCAGCTTAGACGCGGGGACCCAGTACTTC. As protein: CASSLDAGTQYF. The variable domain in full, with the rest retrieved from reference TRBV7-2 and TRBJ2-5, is GAGVSQSPSNKVTEKGKDVELRCDPISGHTALYWYRQSLGQGLEFLIYFQGNSAPDKSGLPSDRFSAERTGGSVSTLTIQRTQQEDSAVYLCASSLDAGTQYFGPGTRLLVL.

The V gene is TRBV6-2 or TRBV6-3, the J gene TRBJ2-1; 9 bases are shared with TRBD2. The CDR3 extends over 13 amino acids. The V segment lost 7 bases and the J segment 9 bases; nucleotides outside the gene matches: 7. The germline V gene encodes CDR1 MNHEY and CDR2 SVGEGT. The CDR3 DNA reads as TGTGCCAGCAATAAAGCGGGAGGCACTGAGCAGTTCTTC. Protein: CASNKAGGTEQFF.

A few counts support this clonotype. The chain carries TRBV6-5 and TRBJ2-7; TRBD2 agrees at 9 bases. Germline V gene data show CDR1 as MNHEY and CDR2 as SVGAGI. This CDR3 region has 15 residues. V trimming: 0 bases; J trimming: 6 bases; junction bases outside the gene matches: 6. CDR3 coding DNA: TGTGCCAGCAGTTACTCCTCTAGCGGGGCCGGCGAGCAGTACTTC. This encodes CASSYSSSGAGEQYF.

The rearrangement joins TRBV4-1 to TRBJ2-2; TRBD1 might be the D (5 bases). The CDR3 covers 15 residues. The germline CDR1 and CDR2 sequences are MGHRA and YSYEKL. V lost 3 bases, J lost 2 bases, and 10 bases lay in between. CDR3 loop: CASSQLDKNTGELFF. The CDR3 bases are TGCGCCAGCAGCCAGCTGGACAAAAACACCGGGGAGCTGTTTTTT.

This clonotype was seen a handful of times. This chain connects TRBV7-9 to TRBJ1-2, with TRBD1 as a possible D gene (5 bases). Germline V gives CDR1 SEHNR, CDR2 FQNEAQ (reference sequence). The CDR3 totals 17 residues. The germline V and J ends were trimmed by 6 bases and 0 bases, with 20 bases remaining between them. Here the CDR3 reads CASRPPGPKTTNYGYTF. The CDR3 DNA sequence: TGTGCCAGCAGGCCTCCGGGACCCAAAACAACTAACTATGGCTACACCTTC.

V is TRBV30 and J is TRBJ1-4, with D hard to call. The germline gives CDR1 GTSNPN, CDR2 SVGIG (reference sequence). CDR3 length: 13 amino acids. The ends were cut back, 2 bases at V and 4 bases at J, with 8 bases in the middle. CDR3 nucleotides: TGTGCCTGGAGTTTTGGGGATAATGAAAAACTGTTTTTT. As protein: CAWSFGDNEKLFF. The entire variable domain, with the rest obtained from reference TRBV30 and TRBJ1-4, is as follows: SQTIHQWPATLVQPVGSPLSLECTVEGTSNPNLYWYRQAAGRGLQLLFYSVGIGQISSEVPQNLSASRPQDRQFILSSKKLLLSDSGFYLCAWSFGDNEKLFFGSGTQLSVL.

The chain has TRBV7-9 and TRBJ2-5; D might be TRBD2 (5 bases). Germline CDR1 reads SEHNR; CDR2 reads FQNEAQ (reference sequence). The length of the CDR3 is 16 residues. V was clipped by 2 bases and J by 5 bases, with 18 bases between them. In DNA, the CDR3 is TGTGCCAGCAGCTTAAAACGTGGTAGAGGGTCCGAGACCCAGTACTTC. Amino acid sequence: CASSLKRGRGSETQYF.

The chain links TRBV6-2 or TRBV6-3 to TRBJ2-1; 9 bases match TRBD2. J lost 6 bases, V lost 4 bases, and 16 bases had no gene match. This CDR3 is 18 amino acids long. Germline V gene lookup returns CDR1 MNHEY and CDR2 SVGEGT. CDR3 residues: CASSWDPKRLAESNEQFF. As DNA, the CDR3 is TGTGCCAGCAGTTGGGACCCTAAACGACTAGCGGAGTCCAATGAGCAGTTCTTC.

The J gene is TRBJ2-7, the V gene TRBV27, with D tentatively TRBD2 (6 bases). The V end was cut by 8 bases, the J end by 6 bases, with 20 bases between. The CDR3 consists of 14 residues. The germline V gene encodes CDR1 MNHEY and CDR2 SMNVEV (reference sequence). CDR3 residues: CASRLLGGKIEQYF. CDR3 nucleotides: TGTGCCAGCCGGCTTTTGGGAGGAAAGATCGAGCAGTACTTC.